This TCR beta chain came from a study of patients and donors after allogeneic stem cell transplantation. In TCRdb, the RT-PCR reads were re-called with MiXCR into one record per CDR3 protein. Counted here are 920,000 or so distinct CDR3 sequences, approximately 19% occurring once; the ten biggest clones make up around 6%. CDR3 length: 21 amino acids. Germline V gene lookup returns CDR1 SGHAT and CDR2 FQNNGV. After removal of 1 base from V and 1 base from J, the junction contained 18 bases not matched to a gene. This clonotype originated in a human donor who was either an allogeneic HSCT recipient or a stem cell or donor lymphocyte infusion donor (not recorded which). It is not recorded whose cells these are; they may come from a transplant donor. Material for sequencing was blood, either unsorted or a sorted T cell fraction (not recorded which). The J gene is TRBJ1-1, the V gene TRBV11-2; 10 nucleotides align to TRBD1. The CDR3 DNA is TGTGCCAGCAGCTTAGGACAGGGGGCTCACCCCAGGTTTGGGAAGAACACTGAAGCTTTCTTT. It specifies CASSLGQGAHPRFGKNTEAFF.